The present T cell receptor beta chain was sequenced within a study of blood T cell repertoires in COVID-19. The data were produced by immunoSEQ multiplex PCR, yet TCRdb's version contains in-frame clones alone and is incomplete. Here the sample spans tens of thousands of clones, about 88% being singletons. CDR3 size: 12 residues. Germline V gene sequence: CDR1 SQVTM, CDR2 ANQGSEA. Trimming left V 7 bases short and J 4 bases short, with 13 bases between. The sequenced material came from peripheral blood. This TCR was recovered from an elderly man with active or convalescent COVID-19. The chain employs TRBV29-1 and TRBJ2-5; tentatively, D is TRBD2 (5 bases). CDR3: CSATAGTETQYF. The DNA of the CDR3 is TGCAGCGCCACGGCGGGCACAGAGACCCAGTACTTC.